These T cell receptor beta chains were read from a single sample in a study of regulatory T cells in long-lasting Graves disease. One entry per CDR3 protein, called by TCRdb with MiXCR from the multiplex PCR reads. The sample includes over 350,000 distinct CDR3 sequences, around 16% of them seen just once. The data were also submitted as part of a second study, on T cells in Graves' hyperthyroidism and ophthalmopathy.

The specimen was peripheral blood mononuclear cells (PBMCs), collected at new diagnosis, from a patient treated with antithyroid drugs. Every receptor here comes from a woman aged 40 to 50 with Graves disease. CDR3s include the opening cysteine and the closing phenylalanine or tryptophan. Each record gives: V gene, clone size, D gene, J gene, CDR3 length, CDR3 protein, CDR3 DNA. The D gene is left open where the match is weak. Rows may omit the clone size; those that give it use once, few, many or a size class.

v_call: TRBV12-3/TRBV12-4; clone_size: .; d_call: .; j_call: TRBJ1-1; cdr3_length: 14; cdr3_aa: CAGSSRRGNTEAFF; cdr3_nt: TGTGCCGGCAGTTCTCGCCGTGGGAACACTGAAGCTTTCTTT
v_call: TRBV30; clone_size: .; d_call: .; j_call: TRBJ2-3; cdr3_length: 12; cdr3_aa: CAWGLITDTQYF; cdr3_nt: TGTGCCTGGGGACTTATCACAGATACGCAGTATTTT
v_call: TRBV29-1; clone_size: many; d_call: .; j_call: TRBJ1-1; cdr3_length: 12; cdr3_aa: CSAQRREGEAFF; cdr3_nt: TGCAGCGCCCAAAGAAGGGAAGGAGAAGCTTTCTTT
v_call: TRBV5-5; clone_size: few; d_call: .; j_call: TRBJ2-3; cdr3_length: 17; cdr3_aa: CASSLAPTGSTADTQYF; cdr3_nt: TGTGCCAGCAGCTTGGCCCCTACAGGGTCAACGGCAGATACGCAGTATTTT
v_call: TRBV27; clone_size: .; d_call: TRBD1; j_call: TRBJ1-6; cdr3_length: 17; cdr3_aa: CASSPGTAKGYNSPLHF; cdr3_nt: TGCGCCAGCAGCCCCGGGACAGCAAAAGGCTATAATTCACCCCTCCACTTT
v_call: TRBV6-2/TRBV6-3; clone_size: many; d_call: TRBD2; j_call: TRBJ2-1; cdr3_length: 18; cdr3_aa: CASSLGLAGEVFWNEQFF; cdr3_nt: TGTGCCAGCAGTCTCGGACTAGCGGGAGAGGTCTTCTGGAATGAGCAGTTCTTC
v_call: TRBV20-1; clone_size: few; d_call: TRBD1; j_call: TRBJ2-1; cdr3_length: 13; cdr3_aa: CSARAQGAHEQFF; cdr3_nt: TGCAGTGCTAGAGCACAGGGGGCTCATGAGCAGTTCTTC
v_call: TRBV18; clone_size: many; d_call: TRBD1; j_call: TRBJ1-3; cdr3_length: 16; cdr3_aa: CASSSGTVDSGNTIYF; cdr3_nt: TGTGCCAGCTCATCCGGGACAGTTGACTCTGGAAACACCATATATTTT
v_call: TRBV30; clone_size: .; d_call: .; j_call: TRBJ1-3; cdr3_length: 12; cdr3_aa: CAWKGSGNTIYF; cdr3_nt: TGTGCCTGGAAAGGGTCCGGAAACACCATATATTTT
v_call: TRBV2; clone_size: few; d_call: .; j_call: TRBJ2-2; cdr3_length: 14; cdr3_aa: CASSVGLGTGGLFF; cdr3_nt: TGTGCCAGCAGTGTGGGGCTGGGCACCGGGGGGCTGTTTTTT
v_call: TRBV6-2/TRBV6-3; clone_size: few; d_call: TRBD2; j_call: TRBJ2-3; cdr3_length: 15; cdr3_aa: CASSYLSGSTDTQYF; cdr3_nt: TGTGCCAGCAGTTACCTTAGCGGGAGCACAGATACGCAGTATTTT
v_call: TRBV7-2; clone_size: few; d_call: TRBD1; j_call: TRBJ2-1; cdr3_length: 16; cdr3_aa: CASSSRTGGGYNEQFF; cdr3_nt: TGTGCCAGCAGCTCTCGGACAGGGGGCGGCTACAATGAGCAGTTCTTC
v_call: TRBV7-9; clone_size: few; d_call: .; j_call: TRBJ2-7; cdr3_length: 14; cdr3_aa: CASSLGGIPGEQYF; cdr3_nt: TGTGCCAGCAGCTTAGGGGGAATCCCTGGCGAGCAGTACTTC
v_call: TRBV15; clone_size: many; d_call: .; j_call: TRBJ2-3; cdr3_length: 17; cdr3_aa: CATSEDSLRRSTDTQYF; cdr3_nt: TGTGCCACCAGCGAAGACAGTTTGCGGCGGAGCACAGATACGCAGTATTTT
v_call: TRBV11-2; clone_size: many; d_call: .; j_call: TRBJ2-3; cdr3_length: 17; cdr3_aa: CASSLRYRGASTDTQYF; cdr3_nt: TGTGCCAGCAGCTTGCGGTATCGCGGGGCCAGCACAGATACGCAGTATTTT
v_call: TRBV3-1; clone_size: many; d_call: .; j_call: TRBJ2-1; cdr3_length: 16; cdr3_aa: CASSQLSSGTKNEQFF; cdr3_nt: TGTGCCAGCAGCCAACTCTCATCCGGGACAAAAAATGAGCAGTTCTTC
v_call: TRBV28; clone_size: .; d_call: .; j_call: TRBJ2-3; cdr3_length: 15; cdr3_aa: CASSSTGTSTDTQYF; cdr3_nt: TGTGCCAGCAGTTCAACCGGGACTAGCACAGATACGCAGTATTTT
v_call: TRBV20-1; clone_size: many; d_call: .; j_call: TRBJ2-5; cdr3_length: 14; cdr3_aa: CSARDGGHQETQYF; cdr3_nt: TGCAGTGCTAGAGATGGCGGCCACCAAGAGACCCAGTACTTC
v_call: TRBV7-2; clone_size: many; d_call: TRBD2; j_call: TRBJ2-1; cdr3_length: 15; cdr3_aa: CASRGPGLSVNEQFF; cdr3_nt: TGTGCCAGCAGGGGACCGGGACTAAGTGTCAATGAGCAGTTCTTC
v_call: TRBV24-1; clone_size: few; d_call: TRBD2; j_call: TRBJ2-1; cdr3_length: 16; cdr3_aa: CATSDSTSGKRGEQFF; cdr3_nt: TGTGCCACCAGTGATTCGACTAGCGGGAAGAGAGGTGAGCAGTTCTTC
v_call: TRBV7-2; clone_size: few; d_call: TRBD2; j_call: TRBJ2-7; cdr3_length: 14; cdr3_aa: CASSFGGEGNEQYF; cdr3_nt: TGTGCCAGCAGCTTTGGAGGGGAGGGGAACGAGCAGTACTTC
v_call: TRBV28; clone_size: .; d_call: .; j_call: TRBJ2-3; cdr3_length: 15; cdr3_aa: CASRPPGYNSDAQYF; cdr3_nt: TGTGCCAGCAGACCCCCGGGATATAATTCGGATGCGCAGTATTTT
v_call: TRBV3-1; clone_size: many; d_call: TRBD1; j_call: TRBJ1-2; cdr3_length: 14; cdr3_aa: CASSQEDREAGYTF; cdr3_nt: TGTGCCAGCAGCCAAGAGGACAGGGAGGCTGGCTACACCTTC
v_call: TRBV12-3/TRBV12-4; clone_size: many; d_call: TRBD1; j_call: TRBJ1-4; cdr3_length: 14; cdr3_aa: CASRTGTGNEKLFF; cdr3_nt: TGTGCCAGCCGTACCGGGACAGGGAATGAAAAACTGTTTTTT
v_call: TRBV10-2; clone_size: .; d_call: .; j_call: TRBJ2-1; cdr3_length: 11; cdr3_aa: CASSEGGEQFF; cdr3_nt: TGCGCCAGCAGCGAGGGAGGAGAGCAGTTCTTC
v_call: TRBV28; clone_size: many; d_call: .; j_call: TRBJ2-7; cdr3_length: 15; cdr3_aa: CASRSVQGSYYEQCF; cdr3_nt: TGTGCCAGCAGAAGCGTACAGGGATCCTATTACGAGCAGTGCTTC
v_call: TRBV29-1; clone_size: .; d_call: .; j_call: TRBJ2-1; cdr3_length: 14; cdr3_aa: CSVAAGTGWGEQFF; cdr3_nt: TGCAGCGTTGCGGCGGGAACCGGTTGGGGTGAGCAGTTCTTC
v_call: TRBV2; clone_size: few; d_call: .; j_call: TRBJ2-3; cdr3_length: 12; cdr3_aa: CASRAGADTQYF; cdr3_nt: TGTGCCAGCAGGGCAGGCGCAGATACGCAGTATTTT
v_call: TRBV7-2; clone_size: few; d_call: TRBD2; j_call: TRBJ2-7; cdr3_length: 14; cdr3_aa: CASSSAGGAYEQYF; cdr3_nt: TGTGCCAGCAGCTCCGCGGGGGGCGCGTACGAGCAGTACTTC
v_call: TRBV28; clone_size: many; d_call: TRBD2; j_call: TRBJ2-5; cdr3_length: 17; cdr3_aa: CASSRTGTSGSWETQYF; cdr3_nt: TGTGCCAGCAGCCGAACTGGGACTAGCGGGAGCTGGGAGACCCAGTACTTC
v_call: TRBV20-1; clone_size: .; d_call: TRBD2; j_call: TRBJ2-7; cdr3_length: 14; cdr3_aa: CSARGLAGGREQYF; cdr3_nt: TGCAGTGCTAGGGGACTAGCGGGAGGAAGGGAGCAGTACTTC
v_call: TRBV19; clone_size: many; d_call: .; j_call: TRBJ2-3; cdr3_length: 15; cdr3_aa: CASSIAARRTDTQYF; cdr3_nt: TGTGCCAGTAGTATAGCGGCGAGGCGGACAGATACGCAGTATTTT
v_call: TRBV6-2/TRBV6-3; clone_size: few; d_call: .; j_call: TRBJ2-3; cdr3_length: 16; cdr3_aa: CASSAGGFRSTDTQYF; cdr3_nt: TGTGCCAGCAGTGCCGGCGGATTCCGGAGCACAGATACGCAGTATTTT
v_call: TRBV7-8; clone_size: few; d_call: .; j_call: TRBJ1-5; cdr3_length: 14; cdr3_aa: CASSQTYSNQPQHF; cdr3_nt: TGTGCCAGCAGCCAGACATATAGCAATCAGCCCCAGCATTTT
v_call: TRBV7-9; clone_size: many; d_call: .; j_call: TRBJ2-3; cdr3_length: 15; cdr3_aa: CASSLAAISPDTQYF; cdr3_nt: TGTGCCAGCAGCTTAGCGGCGATTTCGCCAGATACGCAGTATTTT
v_call: TRBV20-1; clone_size: .; d_call: .; j_call: TRBJ2-1; cdr3_length: 17; cdr3_aa: CSARSKGLQSSYNEQFF; cdr3_nt: TGCAGTGCTAGATCTAAGGGGCTCCAGAGCTCCTACAATGAGCAGTTCTTC
v_call: TRBV27; clone_size: .; d_call: .; j_call: TRBJ1-6; cdr3_length: 13; cdr3_aa: CASTPSPRSPLHF; cdr3_nt: TGTGCCAGCACTCCCTCGCCCCGATCACCCCTCCACTTT
v_call: TRBV6-9; clone_size: few; d_call: TRBD2; j_call: TRBJ2-7; cdr3_length: 15; cdr3_aa: CASSYPSGRPYEQYF; cdr3_nt: TGTGCCAGCAGTTACCCAAGCGGGAGGCCCTACGAGCAGTACTTC
v_call: TRBV4-1; clone_size: few; d_call: .; j_call: TRBJ2-7; cdr3_length: 16; cdr3_aa: CASSHPTKTGINEQYF; cdr3_nt: TGCGCCAGCAGCCACCCAACAAAAACTGGGATCAACGAGCAGTACTTC
v_call: TRBV25-1; clone_size: many; d_call: TRBD2; j_call: TRBJ2-1; cdr3_length: 13; cdr3_aa: CASSLAGVLEQFF; cdr3_nt: TGTGCCAGCAGCCTAGCGGGAGTTCTTGAGCAGTTCTTC
v_call: TRBV28; clone_size: once; d_call: .; j_call: TRBJ2-3; cdr3_length: 12; cdr3_aa: CATDRATDTQYF; cdr3_nt: TGTGCCACCGATAGGGCCACAGATACGCAGTATTTT
v_call: TRBV7-8; clone_size: .; d_call: TRBD2; j_call: TRBJ2-1; cdr3_length: 16; cdr3_aa: CASSVLAGGSIDEQFF; cdr3_nt: TGTGCCAGCAGCGTATTGGCGGGCGGGAGTATCGATGAGCAGTTCTTC
v_call: TRBV28; clone_size: many; d_call: TRBD1; j_call: TRBJ1-2; cdr3_length: 17; cdr3_aa: CASSTGPPGQGANGYTF; cdr3_nt: TGTGCCAGCAGTACCGGCCCCCCGGGACAGGGAGCCAATGGCTACACCTTC
v_call: TRBV20-1; clone_size: few; d_call: .; j_call: TRBJ1-5; cdr3_length: 14; cdr3_aa: CSAPIGGYNQPQHF; cdr3_nt: TGCAGTGCGCCCATCGGGGGTTACAATCAGCCCCAGCATTTT
v_call: TRBV11-1; clone_size: many; d_call: TRBD1; j_call: TRBJ2-7; cdr3_length: 14; cdr3_aa: CASSLDAGGYEQYF; cdr3_nt: TGTGCCAGCAGCTTAGACGCAGGGGGCTACGAGCAGTACTTC
v_call: TRBV7-2; clone_size: .; d_call: .; j_call: TRBJ2-2; cdr3_length: 14; cdr3_aa: CASSLELATGELFF; cdr3_nt: TGTGCCAGCAGCTTGGAACTAGCTACCGGGGAGCTGTTTTTT
v_call: TRBV19; clone_size: .; d_call: .; j_call: TRBJ1-3; cdr3_length: 15; cdr3_aa: CASSIDGYSGNTMYF; cdr3_nt: TGTGCCAGTAGTATAGACGGATACTCTGGAAACACCATGTATTTT
v_call: TRBV12-5; clone_size: many; d_call: .; j_call: TRBJ2-1; cdr3_length: 16; cdr3_aa: CASGLVEGRPYNEQFF; cdr3_nt: TGTGCTAGTGGTTTGGTAGAGGGGAGGCCTTACAATGAGCAGTTCTTC
v_call: TRBV10-2; clone_size: .; d_call: .; j_call: TRBJ2-1; cdr3_length: 19; cdr3_aa: CASPGPGRCQGLGYNEQFF; cdr3_nt: TGCGCCAGCCCGGGGCCGGGTCGGTGCCAAGGGCTGGGCTACAATGAGCAGTTCTTC
v_call: TRBV2; clone_size: many; d_call: TRBD1; j_call: TRBJ1-1; cdr3_length: 13; cdr3_aa: CASATTGGTEAFF; cdr3_nt: TGTGCCAGCGCAACCACAGGGGGCACTGAAGCTTTCTTT
v_call: TRBV18; clone_size: .; d_call: .; j_call: TRBJ2-5; cdr3_length: 14; cdr3_aa: CASSPQALYETQYF; cdr3_nt: TGTGCCAGCTCACCACAGGCTTTATACGAGACCCAGTACTTC
v_call: TRBV12-3/TRBV12-4; clone_size: many; d_call: .; j_call: TRBJ2-1; cdr3_length: 17; cdr3_aa: CASSGLGNGGSYNEQFF; cdr3_nt: TGTGCCAGCAGCGGACTCGGAAACGGGGGCTCCTACAATGAGCAGTTCTTC
v_call: TRBV6-2/TRBV6-3; clone_size: .; d_call: TRBD2; j_call: TRBJ2-3; cdr3_length: 15; cdr3_aa: CASTAAGGPTDTQYF; cdr3_nt: TGTGCCAGCACCGCAGCGGGAGGGCCTACAGATACGCAGTATTTT
v_call: TRBV9; clone_size: few; d_call: TRBD2; j_call: TRBJ2-1; cdr3_length: 16; cdr3_aa: CASSRGTSGSPNEQFF; cdr3_nt: TGTGCCAGCAGCCGGGGTACCAGCGGGAGCCCCAATGAGCAGTTCTTC
v_call: TRBV3-1; clone_size: .; d_call: .; j_call: TRBJ2-3; cdr3_length: 12; cdr3_aa: CASSHGSDTQYF; cdr3_nt: TGTGCCAGCAGCCATGGTTCAGATACGCAGTATTTT